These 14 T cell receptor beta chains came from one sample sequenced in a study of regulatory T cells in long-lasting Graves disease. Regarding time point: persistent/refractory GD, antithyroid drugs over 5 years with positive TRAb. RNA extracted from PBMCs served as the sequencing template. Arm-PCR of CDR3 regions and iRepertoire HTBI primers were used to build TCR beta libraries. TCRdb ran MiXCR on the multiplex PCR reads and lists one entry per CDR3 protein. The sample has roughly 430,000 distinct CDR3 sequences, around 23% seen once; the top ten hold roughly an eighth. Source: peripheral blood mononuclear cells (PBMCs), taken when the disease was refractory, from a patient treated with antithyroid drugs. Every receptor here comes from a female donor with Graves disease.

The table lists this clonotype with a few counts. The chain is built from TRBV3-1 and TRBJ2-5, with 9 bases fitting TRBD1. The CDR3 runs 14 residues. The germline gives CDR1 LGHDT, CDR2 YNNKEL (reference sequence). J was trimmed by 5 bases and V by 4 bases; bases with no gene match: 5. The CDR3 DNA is TGTGCCAGCAGCCGCGGGACAGGGTACGAGACCCAGTACTTC. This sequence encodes CASSRGTGYETQYF.

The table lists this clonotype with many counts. The CDR3 sequence: CASSETRTAFEAFF. The CDR3 DNA follows: TGTGCCAGCAGTGAAACCCGGACAGCCTTTGAAGCTTTCTTT. The chain is built from TRBV2 and TRBJ1-1, with a weak D call TRBD1 (6 bases). CDR3 size: 14 residues. The ends were cut back, 2 bases at V and 7 bases at J, with 14 bases in the middle. In germline, CDR1 is SNHLY, CDR2 FYNNEI.

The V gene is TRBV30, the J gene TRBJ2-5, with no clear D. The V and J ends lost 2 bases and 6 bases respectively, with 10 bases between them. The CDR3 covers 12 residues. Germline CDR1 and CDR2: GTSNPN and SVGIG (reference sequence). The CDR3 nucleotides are TGTGCCTGGAGTTCCGGCCAGCAGACCCAGTACTTC. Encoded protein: CAWSSGQQTQYF.

DNA for the CDR3: TGTGCCAGCAGCCAAGATTCGTGGGAGCCGAACACCGGGGAGCTGTTTTTT. Its translation is CASSQDSWEPNTGELFF. This chain links TRBV4-2 with TRBJ2-2, with D possibly TRBD2 on 5 matching bases. V was trimmed by 0 bases and J by 0 bases, leaving 11 bases between them. CDR1 and CDR2 from the germline V gene are LGHNA and YNFKEQ. The CDR3 loop spans 17 amino acids.

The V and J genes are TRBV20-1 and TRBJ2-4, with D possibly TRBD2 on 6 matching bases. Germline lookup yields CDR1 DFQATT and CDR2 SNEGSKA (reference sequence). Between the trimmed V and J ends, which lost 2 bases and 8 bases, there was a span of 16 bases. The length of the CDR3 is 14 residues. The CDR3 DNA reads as TGCAGTGCTAGATCAGGGTACCGGAGGGACATTCAGTACTTC. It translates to CSARSGYRRDIQYF.

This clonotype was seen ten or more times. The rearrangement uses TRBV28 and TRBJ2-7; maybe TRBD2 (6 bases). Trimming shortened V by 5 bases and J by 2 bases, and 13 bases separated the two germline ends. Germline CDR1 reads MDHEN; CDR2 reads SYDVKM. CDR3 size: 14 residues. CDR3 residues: CASSPRLGTYEQYF. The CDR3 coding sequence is TGTGCCAGCAGTCCCAGACTAGGAACCTACGAGCAGTACTTC.

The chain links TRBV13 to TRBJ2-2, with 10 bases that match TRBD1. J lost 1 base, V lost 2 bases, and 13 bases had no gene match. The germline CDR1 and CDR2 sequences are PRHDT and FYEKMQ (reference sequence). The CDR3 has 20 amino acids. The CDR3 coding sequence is TGTGCCAGCAGCTTACCCCCGGGACAGGGGCCATTACGGAACACCGGGGAGCTGTTTTTT. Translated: CASSLPPGQGPLRNTGELFF.

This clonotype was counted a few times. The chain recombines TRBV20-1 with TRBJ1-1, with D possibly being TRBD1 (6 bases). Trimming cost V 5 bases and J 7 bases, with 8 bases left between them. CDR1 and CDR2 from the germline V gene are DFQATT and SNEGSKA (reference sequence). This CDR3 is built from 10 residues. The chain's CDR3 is CSAQGNEAFF. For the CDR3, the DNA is TGCAGTGCTCAGGGGAATGAAGCTTTCTTT.

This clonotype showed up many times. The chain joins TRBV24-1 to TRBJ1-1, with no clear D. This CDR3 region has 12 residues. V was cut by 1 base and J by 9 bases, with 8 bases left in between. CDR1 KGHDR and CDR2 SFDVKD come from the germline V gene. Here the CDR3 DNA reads TGTGCCACCAGTGATTTTTTCGGAAAAGCTTTCTTT. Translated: CATSDFFGKAFF.

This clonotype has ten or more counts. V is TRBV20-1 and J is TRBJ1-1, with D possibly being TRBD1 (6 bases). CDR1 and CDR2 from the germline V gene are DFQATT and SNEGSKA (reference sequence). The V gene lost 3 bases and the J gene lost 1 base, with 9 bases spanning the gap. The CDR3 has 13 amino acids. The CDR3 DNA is TGCAGTGCTAGGGGGGGGCCGAACACTGAAGCTTTCTTT. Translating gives CSARGGPNTEAFF.

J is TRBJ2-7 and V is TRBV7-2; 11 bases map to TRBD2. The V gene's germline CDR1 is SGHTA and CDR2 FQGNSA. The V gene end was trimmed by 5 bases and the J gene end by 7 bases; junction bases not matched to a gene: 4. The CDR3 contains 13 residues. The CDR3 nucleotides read TGTGCCAGCAGCATGGGACTAGCGGAAGAGCAGTACTTC. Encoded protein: CASSMGLAEEQYF.

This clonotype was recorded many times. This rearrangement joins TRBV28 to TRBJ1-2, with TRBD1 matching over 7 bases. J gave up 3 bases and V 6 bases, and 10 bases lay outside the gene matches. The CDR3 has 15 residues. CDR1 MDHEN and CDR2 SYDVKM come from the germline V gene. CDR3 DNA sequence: TGTGCCAGCAGAGGGACAGTAACTTTCGACTATGGCTACACCTTC. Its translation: CASRGTVTFDYGYTF.

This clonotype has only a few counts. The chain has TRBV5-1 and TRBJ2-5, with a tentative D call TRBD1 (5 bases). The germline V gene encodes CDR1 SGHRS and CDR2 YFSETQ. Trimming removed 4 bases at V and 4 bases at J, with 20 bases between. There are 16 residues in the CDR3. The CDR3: CASSRSWQGERETQYF. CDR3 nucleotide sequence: TGCGCCAGCAGCAGATCGTGGCAGGGCGAGCGAGAGACCCAGTACTTC.

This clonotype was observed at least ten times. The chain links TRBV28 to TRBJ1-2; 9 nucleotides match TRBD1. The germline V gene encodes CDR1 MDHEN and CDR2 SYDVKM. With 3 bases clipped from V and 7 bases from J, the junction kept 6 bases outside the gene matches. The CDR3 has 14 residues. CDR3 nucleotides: TGTGCCAGCAGTTTTGAACAGGGGGCCGGTGGCTACACCTTC. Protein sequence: CASSFEQGAGGYTF.